This record covers a single T cell receptor beta chain. This clonotype was counted a single time. Its antigen is still unknown. No per-base quality is available; no much larger clone lies one base away. One read alone lends weak support. This specimen belongs to a study of glioma-infiltrating T cells listed by TCRdb under 2016. About the study as a whole: TCR alpha- and beta-chain repertoires were sequenced from glioma tissue, non-neoplastic brain tissue and matched peripheral blood mononuclear cells. To measure how far tissue and blood T-cell populations diverged, each tissue-infiltrating repertoire was compared against the peripheral blood repertoire of the same patient. The paired cohort was made up of three low-grade glioma patients, 7 to 9 primary glioblastoma patients and three non-glioma patients who contributed non-neoplastic brain tissue.

There are 12 amino acids in the CDR3, from cysteine to phenylalanine inclusive. Solely the CDR3 DNA is kept, with 36 bases framed from the first base. Per the germline V gene, SQVTM is the CDR1 and ANQGSEA is the CDR2. Summary of the overall study and its limitations: Tissue and blood shared very few CDR3 sequences, a result attributed to high CDR3 diversity and limited sampling. The group comparisons were based on small numbers of patients: three non-neoplastic, three low-grade glioma and eight glioblastoma patients. In non-neoplastic patients, VJ-independent divergence between tissue and blood fell below expectation, whereas in all gliomas, and especially in low-grade gliomas, the divergence rose above expectation.

TCR alpha and beta CDR3 regions were amplified with the iRepertoire nested amplicon-rescue multiplex PCR (arm-PCR) platform from RNA. For one-step reverse transcription and amplification, roughly 100-450 ng of tissue mRNA or PBMC total RNA was used as input. Following bead purification, Illumina adapters were added through a secondary multiplex PCR, and the libraries were then gel-purified between 200 and 400 bp. Internal 6-nucleotide barcodes were carried by the libraries and were used for demultiplexing. Sequencing of the libraries was done on an Illumina MiSeq using 2x220 or 2x250 nucleotide paired-end reads. The published analysis was carried out like this. Paired reads were merged using FLASH 1.2.11 and were aligned to the GRCh37 human genome using BWA-MEM, after which TRA and TRB reads were extracted. V and J assignment used an IMGT-derived reference of cassette sequences and CDR3 motifs that included pseudogenes. Reads were translated in three frames, and productive CDR3s were defined as those with a C...FGXG motif and no stop codons. A clonotype was defined as a unique combination of a V-J cassette pair and a CDR3 amino acid sequence. Hamming distance filtering was applied to reads, with thresholds set by the sequence error rate of each sample in mapped regions. TCRdb redid the processing of the public reads, applying fastp at Q25 and MiXCR, and retained in-frame beta chains. Rows merge per CDR3 protein into single entries with the most common DNA and genes. None of the V and J calls come from the authors' own analysis; TCRdb made them. The sample has about 130,000 distinct CDR3 sequences on record, around 23% of them singletons. The ten largest clones represent 27% of the sample.

The receptor was derived from a human donor with low-grade glioma or glioblastoma, undergoing nonglioma brain surgery, or in good health (not recorded which). The rearranged segments are TRBV29-1 and TRBJ1-1; the D gene assignment is ambiguous. Input material: glioma tissue, nonneoplastic brain tissue, or PBMCs (not recorded which). The DNA is as follows: TGCGCCACTACTCAAGGGTTCACTGAAGCTTTCTTT. Protein translation: CATTQGFTEAFF.